This is a list of T cell receptor beta chains from one sample in a study of blood T cell repertoires in COVID-19. Produced via immunoSEQ multiplex PCR; TCRdb's table is partial and in-frame only. This table holds approximately 210,000 clones, roughly 86% found once. The source material was peripheral blood. The source of these receptors is a woman aged 70 to 79 with active or convalescent COVID-19. The CDR3 runs from the conserved cysteine through the conserved F or W. Fields, in order: V gene, clone size, D gene, J gene, CDR3 DNA, CDR3 protein. The D gene is left open where the match is weak. Size is omitted from some rows. Given values are once, few, many or a class for expanded clones.

TRBV5-1	.	TRBD1	TRBJ2-7	TGCGCCAGCAGCCTCTCGACAGGGGCCTCCTACGAGCAGTACTTC	CASSLSTGASYEQYF
TRBV9	.	TRBD2	TRBJ2-3	TGTGCCAGCAGCGCAGACAGATTAGCGGGAATAGATACGCAGTATTTT	CASSADRLAGIDTQYF
TRBV5-4	few	TRBD2	TRBJ2-5	TGTGCCAGCAGCCTTCTGACTAGCGGGAAAGAGACCCAGTACTTC	CASSLLTSGKETQYF
TRBV10-2	once	TRBD1	TRBJ2-7	TGCGCCAGCAGTGAGACCACAGGGGGCGTCTACGAGCAGTACTTC	CASSETTGGVYEQYF
TRBV6-1	once	.	TRBJ2-7	TGTGCCAGCAGTGAAGCAGCTGACAGCTCCTACGAGCAGTACTTC	CASSEAADSSYEQYF
TRBV20-1	few	TRBD1	TRBJ1-2	TGCAGTGCTAGTTTGCAGGGGGCATCTAACTATGGCTACACCTTC	CSASLQGASNYGYTF
TRBV19	.	TRBD2	TRBJ2-1	TGTGCCAGTAGTCGACTAGCGGGAGCTCGATCCTACAATGAGCAGTTCTTC	CASSRLAGARSYNEQFF
TRBV13	.	TRBD2	TRBJ2-7	TGTGCCAGCAGCTTAGGGTTAGCGGGGACCTACGAGCAGTACTTC	CASSLGLAGTYEQYF
TRBV9	.	TRBD1	TRBJ2-3	TGTGCCAGCAGCGTAGGACAGGGGGGGCCAGATACGCAGTATTTT	CASSVGQGGPDTQYF
TRBV25-1	.	TRBD1	TRBJ2-3	TGTGCCAGCAGTGCGCACGGGACAGGGGACACAGATACGCAGTATTTT	CASSAHGTGDTDTQYF
TRBV2	.	TRBD2	TRBJ2-1	TGTGCCAGCAGTGAACTAGCGGGCCCCTACAATGAGCAGTTCTTC	CASSELAGPYNEQFF
TRBV3-1/TRBV3-2	few	TRBD2	TRBJ2-3	TGTGCCAGCAGCCAACCTAGCGGGAGACGAGATACGCAGTATTTT	CASSQPSGRRDTQYF
TRBV9	once	.	TRBJ2-1	TGTGCCAGCAGCGTAGCAGGGCGCCCGTACAATGAGCAGTTCTTC	CASSVAGRPYNEQFF
TRBV5-1	.	.	TRBJ2-1	TGCGCCAGCACCCCACAGGGTACTTCCTACAATGAGCAGTTCTTC	CASTPQGTSYNEQFF
TRBV19	.	.	TRBJ2-3	TGTGCCAGTAGTCCAGACAGAAACACAGATACGCAGTATTTT	CASSPDRNTDTQYF
TRBV5-5	.	TRBD1	TRBJ2-5	TGTGCCAGCAGCTTGGGGTACAGGGGACGGCTTGAGACCCAGTACTTC	CASSLGYRGRLETQYF
TRBV7-9	.	.	TRBJ1-3	TGTGCCAGCAGCTTAACGTCGACAGGTCGAAACACCATATATTTT	CASSLTSTGRNTIYF
TRBV11-2	.	TRBD2	TRBJ2-1	TGTGCCAGCAGCTCCCGACTAGCGGGAGGAGGAAATGAGCAGTTCTTC	CASSSRLAGGGNEQFF
TRBV7-8	.	.	TRBJ1-3	TGTGCCAGCAGCCCAGTAGTCCGGGGAGGAGGAAACACCATATATTTT	CASSPVVRGGGNTIYF
TRBV27	.	TRBD1	TRBJ1-5	TGTGCCAGCAGTCAGACAGGGTATAATTATCAGCCCCAGCATTTT	CASSQTGYNYQPQHF
TRBV9	once	.	TRBJ1-1	TGTGCCAGCACCCCACAAGGGAGGGTGGGGAACACTGAAGCTTTCTTT	CASTPQGRVGNTEAFF
TRBV19	.	.	TRBJ1-1	TGTGCCAGTAGTCCGCTGGACACGAACACTGAAGCTTTCTTT	CASSPLDTNTEAFF
TRBV5-1	.	.	TRBJ1-6	TGCGCCAGCAGCGGAGGGACGTCGGCGTATAATTCACCCCTCCACTTT	CASSGGTSAYNSPLHF
TRBV28	.	.	TRBJ1-5	TGTGCCGGGAGGACCTCAGGCGGGAATCAGCCCCAGCATTTT	CAGRTSGGNQPQHF
TRBV9	.	TRBD2	TRBJ2-2	TGTGCCAGCAGCGCGTCGGCTAGCGGGAGGGTCGGGGAGCTGTTTTTT	CASSASASGRVGELFF
TRBV24-1	.	TRBD2	TRBJ2-3	TGTGCCCGGGGGGACCCCCCCACAGATACGCAGTATTTT	CARGDPPTDTQYF
TRBV18	.	TRBD2	TRBJ2-1	TGTGCCAGCTCACGTATATCCGGGACTAGCGGTTACAATGAGCAGTTCTTC	CASSRISGTSGYNEQFF
TRBV6-1	.	TRBD1	TRBJ2-7	TGTGCCAGCAGTGGGCCGGGACAGTTTTTGAGGAGCTCCTACGAGCAGTACTTC	CASSGPGQFLRSSYEQYF
TRBV23-1	.	TRBD2	TRBJ2-5	TGCGCCAGCAGTCTCAAAAGGGGCCGGGGGGACCCCCGAGAGACCCAGTACTTC	CASSLKRGRGDPRETQYF
TRBV27	.	TRBD1	TRBJ1-1	TGTGCCAGCAGCACCTTCAGGGGGCTTAGCACTGAAGCTTTCTTT	CASSTFRGLSTEAFF
TRBV3-1/TRBV3-2	once	.	TRBJ1-3	TGTGCCAGCAGCCAAGATGCCGGGTTTGGTTCGGAAAACACCATATATTTT	CASSQDAGFGSENTIYF
TRBV5-4	.	TRBD2	TRBJ2-7	TGTGCCAGCAGCTTGGATAGCGGGAGATTGAACGAGCAGTACTTC	CASSLDSGRLNEQYF
TRBV3-1/TRBV3-2	.	.	TRBJ2-1	TGTGCCAGCAGCCAAGGGGTAACAGTAAAAAATAAGGATGAGCAGTTCTTC	CASSQGVTVKNKDEQFF
TRBV6-1	.	TRBD1	TRBJ2-7	TGTGCCAGCAGGGAAAAGGCCGGGACAGTTCTAGGCGAGCAGTACTTC	CASREKAGTVLGEQYF
TRBV5-1	.	.	TRBJ2-3	TGCGCCAGCAGCTCACGACACCAGAAGATAAGGGATACGCAGTATTTT	CASSSRHQKIRDTQYF
TRBV29-1	.	.	TRBJ2-7	TGCAGCGTTGGGGAGTCCTACGAGCAGTACTTC	CSVGESYEQYF
TRBV3-1/TRBV3-2	.	.	TRBJ1-5	TGTGCCAGCAGCCATCTGGGCGATGGTCAGCCCCAGCATTTT	CASSHLGDGQPQHF
TRBV28	.	TRBD1	TRBJ2-7	TGTGCCAGCAGTACCTTGACAGGGACGGGCGAGCAGTACTTC	CASSTLTGTGEQYF
TRBV4-1	.	TRBD2	TRBJ2-3	TGCGCCAGCAGCCATTACTATAGCGGGAGGGACACAGATACGCAGTATTTT	CASSHYYSGRDTDTQYF
TRBV7-9	.	.	TRBJ2-2	TGTGCCAGCAGCTTCACCGGGAGAGCCACCGGGGAGCTGTTTTTT	CASSFTGRATGELFF
TRBV3-1/TRBV3-2	.	TRBD2	TRBJ2-5	TGTGCCAGCAGCCAAGATAATCAGCGGGAGGACCAAGAGACCCAGTACTTC	CASSQDNQREDQETQYF
TRBV6-2/TRBV6-3	.	TRBD1	TRBJ1-2	TGTGCCAGCAGTTACCTTCGACAGGGTGGCTACACCTTC	CASSYLRQGGYTF
TRBV4-1	.	TRBD2	TRBJ2-1	TGCGCCAGCAGCCAAGGTATGCTAGCGGGAGGGGGATACAATGAGCAGTTCTTC	CASSQGMLAGGGYNEQFF
TRBV29-1	.	.	TRBJ2-2	TGCAGCGGGTCTAGCGACACCGGGGAGCTGTTTTTT	CSGSSDTGELFF
TRBV5-5	.	TRBD1	TRBJ1-1	TGTGCCAGCCGGGCCGGGACAGGATTTAGGAACACTGAAGCTTTCTTT	CASRAGTGFRNTEAFF
TRBV27	.	.	TRBJ2-3	TGTGCCAGCAGTTTGGGTGGTATGAGGGATACGCAGTATTTT	CASSLGGMRDTQYF
TRBV2	.	.	TRBJ2-3	TGTGCCAGCAGTGAAGTAAGCACGCAGTATTTT	CASSEVSTQYF
TRBV4-1	.	.	TRBJ1-5	TGCGCCAGCAGCCGCCTCCCCTCCGGGACGGGGGTTTATAGCAATCAGCCCCAGCATTTT	CASSRLPSGTGVYSNQPQHF
TRBV7-3	.	.	TRBJ1-1	TGTGCCAGCAGCTTAGACGGGAGAACTGAAGCTTTCTTT	CASSLDGRTEAFF
TRBV5-1	.	.	TRBJ2-2	TGCGCCAGCAGCCCGGTGGTCGGGGAGCTGTTTTTT	CASSPVVGELFF
TRBV19	once	TRBD2	TRBJ2-3	TGTGCCAGTAGTACTATGACTAGCGGCTTTAGCACAGATACGCAGTATTTT	CASSTMTSGFSTDTQYF
TRBV6-1	.	.	TRBJ2-6	TGTGCCAGCAGTGATCTATACTCTGGGGCCAACGTCCTGACTTTC	CASSDLYSGANVLTF
TRBV7-8	.	.	TRBJ1-4	TGTGCCAGCAGCCGACCAGCAGGGACTAATGAAAAACTGTTTTTT	CASSRPAGTNEKLFF
TRBV6-6	.	TRBD1	TRBJ1-4	TGTGCCAGCAGTCCCCAGGTACAGGGGGCGTGGTATGAAAAACTGTTTTTT	CASSPQVQGAWYEKLFF
TRBV5-1	once	TRBD1	TRBJ1-1	TGCGCCAGCAGCTTGGTTCCAGGGGGCGACACTGAAGCTTTCTTT	CASSLVPGGDTEAFF